The sequence of this TCR beta chain was determined in a study of cytomegalovirus exposure and HLA in healthy donors. The PCR made use of 60 Vbeta and 13 Jbeta primers. The data were produced by immunoSEQ multiplex PCR, yet TCRdb's version contains in-frame clones alone and is incomplete. The profile shows approximately 160,000 clones, about 80% of them singletons. In its sample, this clone was seen once. V lost 4 bases and J lost 5; bases outside the gene matches: 4. There are 13 residues in the CDR3. Germline V CDR1 and CDR2: SGHNT, YYREEE (reference sequence). This TCR derives from a man in his late teens or twenties in good health and CMV-seropositive. Sequencing input: PBMCs. V usage is TRBV5-4 and J usage is TRBJ2-5; 8 nucleotides line up with TRBD2. CDR3 DNA: TGTGCCAGCAGCCCGGGGGGGGAGGAGACCCAGTACTTC. Translated, it gives CASSPGGEETQYF.